The clone carrying this TCR beta chain turned up a few times. The germline V and J ends were trimmed by 2 bases and 7 bases, with 16 bases remaining between them. Germline lookup yields CDR1 SGHRS and CDR2 YFSETQ. The CDR3 has 14 residues. The data were taken from a study of human T cells and chemical hapten exposure. Background on the study: TCR yields per sample varied mostly from small pooled library volume differences.

Unique molecular identifiers were attached to individual cDNA molecules within the library. Study processing details: With a range of about 20,000 to 690,600, the median per sample was around 96,000 TCRs. Each CDR3 protein gets one entry after TCRdb re-called the RACE reads with MiXCR. TCRdb, rather than the study authors, made the V and J calls. Here the sample spans 65,000 to 95,000 distinct CDR3 sequences, 8.5% to 9.5% being singletons. As to time point: healthy volunteer bleed at 6 weeks. It was from unfractionated whole blood that total RNA was extracted. This chain connects TRBV5-1 to TRBJ2-7; a weak D match, TRBD1 (6 bases). Sequenced input: whole blood. The TCR comes from a female donor in good health. Some clones in this sample may be carry-over from other donors' samples. CDR3 bases: TGCGCCAGCAGCTTCGGACAGCCGATGGAAGAGCAGTACTTC. This encodes CASSFGQPMEEQYF. Full variable domain (rest looked up from reference TRBV5-1 and TRBJ2-7): KAGVTQTPRYLIKTRGQQVTLSCSPISGHRSVSWYQQTPGQGLQFLFEYFSETQRNKGNFPGRFSGRQFSNSRSEMNVSTLELGDSALYLCASSFGQPMEEQYFGPGTRLTVT.